The rows below give T cell receptor beta chains drawn from one sample of a study of OX40 agonist ivuxolimab in advanced cancers. Libraries were prepared by immunoSEQ multiplex PCR; TCRdb keeps only in-frame clonotypes and omits some of them. The data show around 60,000 clones, with around 90% seen just once and more than 15% held by the top ten. Here the sequenced sample was CD4+ or CD8+ T cells sorted from blood, taken in a trial of the OX40 agonist ivuxolimab. The receptors shown here come from an adult with an advanced solid tumor such as melanoma, head and neck, liver or kidney cancer. Both conserved end residues are part of each CDR3. A D gene is named only where the DNA matches it firmly. Clone size, where shown, is once, few, many, or a class for clones that have expanded.

v_gene: TRBV5-4; j_gene: TRBJ2-7; d_gene: TRBD2; abundance: .; CDR3nt: TGTGCCAGCAGGGGAGGGACTAGCGGGACCTACGAGCAGTACTTC; CDR3aa: CASRGGTSGTYEQYF
v_gene: TRBV6-5; j_gene: TRBJ2-7; d_gene: .; abundance: .; CDR3nt: TGTGCCAGCACCAAGCGGAATGGCGAGCAGTACTTC; CDR3aa: CASTKRNGEQYF
v_gene: TRBV10-3; j_gene: TRBJ2-1; d_gene: TRBD2; abundance: .; CDR3nt: TGTGCCATCAGTGCTTCGACTAGCGGTTCCTACAATGAGCAGTTCTTC; CDR3aa: CAISASTSGSYNEQFF
v_gene: TRBV28; j_gene: TRBJ1-1; d_gene: TRBD1; abundance: .; CDR3nt: TGTGCCAGCGACGGGACAGTTCCTTTGGGCACTGAAGCTTTCTTT; CDR3aa: CASDGTVPLGTEAFF
v_gene: TRBV7-8; j_gene: TRBJ2-7; d_gene: .; abundance: .; CDR3nt: TGTGCCAGCAGCCCCGGGTCGGCCGGTGAGCAGTACTTC; CDR3aa: CASSPGSAGEQYF
v_gene: TRBV7-2; j_gene: TRBJ2-1; d_gene: TRBD2; abundance: .; CDR3nt: TGTGCCAGCAGCTTACTGGGGACTAGCGGGAGTATGACGGTCTTC; CDR3aa: CASSLLGTSGSMTVF
v_gene: TRBV7-9; j_gene: TRBJ2-1; d_gene: TRBD2; abundance: .; CDR3nt: TGTGCCAGCAGCTTGGGTAGCGGGGCTAACAATGAGCAGTTCTTC; CDR3aa: CASSLGSGANNEQFF
v_gene: TRBV15; j_gene: TRBJ1-4; d_gene: .; abundance: .; CDR3nt: TGTGCCACCAGCAGAGATAAGGGGGTGGGGGAAAAACTGTTTTTT; CDR3aa: CATSRDKGVGEKLFF
v_gene: TRBV28; j_gene: TRBJ2-7; d_gene: TRBD2; abundance: .; CDR3nt: TGTGCCAGCAGCCCAATCGGCAGCGGGATTAACGAGCAGTACTTC; CDR3aa: CASSPIGSGINEQYF
v_gene: TRBV2; j_gene: TRBJ2-5; d_gene: TRBD2; abundance: .; CDR3nt: TGTGCCAGCAGTGAAAACGGCCTAGCGGGGCTCCAAGAGACCCAGTACTTC; CDR3aa: CASSENGLAGLQETQYF
v_gene: TRBV7-6; j_gene: TRBJ2-5; d_gene: .; abundance: .; CDR3nt: TGTGCCAGCAGCACGGGAACGCGATCCGAGACCCAGTACTTC; CDR3aa: CASSTGTRSETQYF
v_gene: TRBV15; j_gene: TRBJ2-1; d_gene: TRBD2; abundance: .; CDR3nt: TGTGCCACCAGCAGAGATTTAGGGGGGACTAGCGGGACTGGGAACCGTTATGAGCAGTTCTTC; CDR3aa: CATSRDLGGTSGTGNRYEQFF
v_gene: TRBV27; j_gene: TRBJ2-1; d_gene: .; abundance: .; CDR3nt: TGTGCCAGCAGTCCCTCTCCCCGGGTCTGGCGGGACAATGAGCAGTTCTTC; CDR3aa: CASSPSPRVWRDNEQFF
v_gene: TRBV19; j_gene: TRBJ2-7; d_gene: TRBD2; abundance: .; CDR3nt: TGTGCCAGTCGTCAGACTAGCGGAACGGGGGAGCAGTACTTC; CDR3aa: CASRQTSGTGEQYF
v_gene: TRBV11-3; j_gene: TRBJ2-7; d_gene: .; abundance: .; CDR3nt: TGTGCCAGCAGCCCGATGGGGTATCTTTACGAGCAGTACTTC; CDR3aa: CASSPMGYLYEQYF
v_gene: TRBV19; j_gene: TRBJ2-1; d_gene: .; abundance: .; CDR3nt: TGTGCCAGTAGTATAGATCACGCGAGCTCCTACAATGAGCAGTTCTTC; CDR3aa: CASSIDHASSYNEQFF
v_gene: TRBV5-8; j_gene: TRBJ2-1; d_gene: .; abundance: .; CDR3nt: TGTGCCAGCAGTCTATATATCTACAATGAGCAGTTCTTC; CDR3aa: CASSLYIYNEQFF
v_gene: TRBV5-1; j_gene: TRBJ2-5; d_gene: TRBD2; abundance: .; CDR3nt: TGCGCCAGCAGCTTGGTGGGGAGGGGTGGCCAAGAGACCCAGTACTTC; CDR3aa: CASSLVGRGGQETQYF
v_gene: TRBV9; j_gene: TRBJ2-1; d_gene: .; abundance: .; CDR3nt: TGTGCCAGCACCCTACTTGATACCCACTACAATGAGCAGTTCTTC; CDR3aa: CASTLLDTHYNEQFF
v_gene: TRBV4-1; j_gene: TRBJ2-1; d_gene: .; abundance: .; CDR3nt: TGCGCCAGCAGCCAGACTGGTCTCAGTGAGCAGTTCTTC; CDR3aa: CASSQTGLSEQFF
v_gene: TRBV2; j_gene: TRBJ1-4; d_gene: .; abundance: .; CDR3nt: TGTGGCACCTCACTCCGGGACTCCAAAGGTGAAAAACTGTTTTTT; CDR3aa: CGTSLRDSKGEKLFF
v_gene: TRBV19; j_gene: TRBJ1-1; d_gene: .; abundance: .; CDR3nt: TGTGCCAGTAGTACAAAAATGAACACTGAAGCTTTCTTT; CDR3aa: CASSTKMNTEAFF
v_gene: TRBV19; j_gene: TRBJ2-3; d_gene: .; abundance: .; CDR3nt: TGTGCCAGTAGTACTCGGTTACCAGATACGCAGTATTTT; CDR3aa: CASSTRLPDTQYF
v_gene: TRBV18; j_gene: TRBJ2-7; d_gene: .; abundance: .; CDR3nt: TGTGCCAGCTCACCAGAGGTGGTTTCCGAGCAGTACTTC; CDR3aa: CASSPEVVSEQYF
v_gene: TRBV7-9; j_gene: TRBJ1-2; d_gene: .; abundance: .; CDR3nt: TGTGCCAGCAGCTTAGGCAGGGGCTATGGCTACACCTTC; CDR3aa: CASSLGRGYGYTF
v_gene: TRBV28; j_gene: TRBJ2-3; d_gene: TRBD1; abundance: .; CDR3nt: TGTGCCAGCAGTTTAGTGCCGGGACAGGGCACAGATACGCAGTATTTT; CDR3aa: CASSLVPGQGTDTQYF
v_gene: TRBV19; j_gene: TRBJ2-7; d_gene: TRBD1; abundance: once; CDR3nt: TGTGCCAGTAGCAGACAGGGGGAAGGGTACGAGCAGTACTTC; CDR3aa: CASSRQGEGYEQYF
v_gene: TRBV5-6; j_gene: TRBJ2-5; d_gene: TRBD2; abundance: .; CDR3nt: TGTGCCAGCAGCTTGGTCGCGGGAGCAGATCAAGAGACCCAGTACTTC; CDR3aa: CASSLVAGADQETQYF
v_gene: TRBV2; j_gene: TRBJ1-5; d_gene: .; abundance: once; CDR3nt: TGTGCCAGCACCTTGGGGGGGAGAAGCAATCAGCCCCAGCATTTT; CDR3aa: CASTLGGRSNQPQHF
v_gene: TRBV18; j_gene: TRBJ1-3; d_gene: .; abundance: .; CDR3nt: TGTGCCAGCTCGATAGACTTGGAAAACACCATATATTTT; CDR3aa: CASSIDLENTIYF
v_gene: TRBV5-6; j_gene: TRBJ1-5; d_gene: TRBD1; abundance: .; CDR3nt: TGTGCCAGCAGCTTACAGGGGATCAATCAGCCCCAGCATTTT; CDR3aa: CASSLQGINQPQHF
v_gene: TRBV28; j_gene: TRBJ2-2; d_gene: .; abundance: .; CDR3nt: TGTGCCGGGACCGCAGCGAACACCGGGGAGCTGTTTTTT; CDR3aa: CAGTAANTGELFF
v_gene: TRBV7-3; j_gene: TRBJ1-1; d_gene: TRBD1; abundance: .; CDR3nt: TGTGCCAGCACCCCACAGGGGAGAGGCACTGAAGCTTTCTTT; CDR3aa: CASTPQGRGTEAFF
v_gene: TRBV11-2; j_gene: TRBJ2-3; d_gene: .; abundance: .; CDR3nt: TGTGCCAGCAGCTCGGGACCGCTCGACACAGATACGCAGTATTTT; CDR3aa: CASSSGPLDTDTQYF
v_gene: TRBV11-3; j_gene: TRBJ2-2; d_gene: .; abundance: .; CDR3nt: TGTGCCAGCAGCTTGAGGGTGAACACCGGGGAGCTGTTTTTT; CDR3aa: CASSLRVNTGELFF
v_gene: TRBV25-1; j_gene: TRBJ1-2; d_gene: .; abundance: .; CDR3nt: TGTGCCAGCAGTGACCCAGGGGTAGCTAACTATGGCTACACCTTC; CDR3aa: CASSDPGVANYGYTF
v_gene: TRBV2; j_gene: TRBJ2-4; d_gene: TRBD2; abundance: .; CDR3nt: TGTGCCAGCAGTGAAGCGCTACGGCTAGCGGGAGGGCCGGCGGCCAAAAACATTCAGTACTTC; CDR3aa: CASSEALRLAGGPAAKNIQYF
v_gene: TRBV15; j_gene: TRBJ1-5; d_gene: .; abundance: .; CDR3nt: TGTGCCACCAGCATCGAAAGGGGTGGCCAGCCCCAGCATTTT; CDR3aa: CATSIERGGQPQHF
v_gene: TRBV6-6; j_gene: TRBJ2-7; d_gene: .; abundance: .; CDR3nt: TGTGCCAGCAACCTATTAGGGGGAGGTGAGCAGTACTTC; CDR3aa: CASNLLGGGEQYF
v_gene: TRBV11-2; j_gene: TRBJ1-3; d_gene: TRBD1; abundance: .; CDR3nt: TGTGCCAGCAGCCGACTGACAGGGCCTGGAAACACCATATATTTT; CDR3aa: CASSRLTGPGNTIYF
v_gene: TRBV18; j_gene: TRBJ2-5; d_gene: .; abundance: .; CDR3nt: TGTGCCAGCTCACCACCGCCAGACCAAGAGACCCAGTACTTC; CDR3aa: CASSPPPDQETQYF
v_gene: TRBV19; j_gene: TRBJ1-2; d_gene: .; abundance: .; CDR3nt: TGTGCCAGTAGTGTTCGCGAGGGTGGCTACACCTTC; CDR3aa: CASSVREGGYTF
v_gene: TRBV28; j_gene: TRBJ2-7; d_gene: .; abundance: once; CDR3nt: TGTGCCAGCAGGGGCGCCACTGGTGTTTACGAGCAGTACTTC; CDR3aa: CASRGATGVYEQYF
v_gene: TRBV18; j_gene: TRBJ1-1; d_gene: .; abundance: once; CDR3nt: TGTGCCAGCTCACCGTCTACTATGAACACTGAAGCTTTCTTT; CDR3aa: CASSPSTMNTEAFF
v_gene: TRBV28; j_gene: TRBJ1-1; d_gene: .; abundance: .; CDR3nt: TGTGCCAGCAGTAGGACCAAGAACACTGAAGCTTTCTTT; CDR3aa: CASSRTKNTEAFF
v_gene: TRBV11-3; j_gene: TRBJ2-1; d_gene: .; abundance: few; CDR3nt: TGTGCCAGCAGCCCCCGACACAATGAGCAGTTCTTC; CDR3aa: CASSPRHNEQFF
v_gene: TRBV6-5; j_gene: TRBJ2-7; d_gene: TRBD2; abundance: .; CDR3nt: TGTGCCAGCATTTATCTAGCGGGAGAGGTGTCCTACGAGCAGTACTTC; CDR3aa: CASIYLAGEVSYEQYF
v_gene: TRBV7-9; j_gene: TRBJ1-4; d_gene: .; abundance: .; CDR3nt: TGTGCCAGCAGCTTAGGGCAGACTAACCATGAAAAACTGTTTTTT; CDR3aa: CASSLGQTNHEKLFF
v_gene: TRBV7-8; j_gene: TRBJ2-7; d_gene: TRBD2; abundance: .; CDR3nt: TGTGCCAGCAGCTTAAGCGGGGGAGGGGCCTACGAGCAGTACTTC; CDR3aa: CASSLSGGGAYEQYF
v_gene: TRBV25-1; j_gene: TRBJ2-2; d_gene: .; abundance: .; CDR3nt: TGTGCCAGCAGACAGGGCCCGAACACCGGGGAGCTGTTTTTT; CDR3aa: CASRQGPNTGELFF
v_gene: TRBV28; j_gene: TRBJ2-5; d_gene: TRBD1; abundance: .; CDR3nt: TGTGCCAGCAGTTCTTACAGGGGAGAGACCCAGTACTTC; CDR3aa: CASSSYRGETQYF
v_gene: TRBV11-2; j_gene: TRBJ2-3; d_gene: TRBD1; abundance: .; CDR3nt: TGTGCCAGCAGCTCTCAGGGGGCAGATACGCAGTATTTT; CDR3aa: CASSSQGADTQYF
v_gene: TRBV10-3; j_gene: TRBJ1-5; d_gene: .; abundance: .; CDR3nt: TGTGCCATCAGTGTCGCGGCAGAGGATCAGCCCCAGCATTTT; CDR3aa: CAISVAAEDQPQHF